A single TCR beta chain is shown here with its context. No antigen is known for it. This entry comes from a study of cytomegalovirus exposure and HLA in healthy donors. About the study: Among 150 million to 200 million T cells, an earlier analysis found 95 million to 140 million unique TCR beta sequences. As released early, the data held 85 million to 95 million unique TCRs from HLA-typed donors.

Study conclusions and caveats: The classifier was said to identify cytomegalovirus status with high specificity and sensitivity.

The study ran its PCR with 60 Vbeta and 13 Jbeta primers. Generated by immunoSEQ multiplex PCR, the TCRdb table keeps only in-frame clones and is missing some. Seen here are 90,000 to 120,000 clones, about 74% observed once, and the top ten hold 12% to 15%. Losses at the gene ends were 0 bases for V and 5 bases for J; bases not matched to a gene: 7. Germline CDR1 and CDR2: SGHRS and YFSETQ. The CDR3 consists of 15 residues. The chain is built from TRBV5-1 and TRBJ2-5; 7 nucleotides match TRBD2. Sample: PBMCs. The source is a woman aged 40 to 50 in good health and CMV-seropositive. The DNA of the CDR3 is TGCGCCAGCAGCTTGGGACTTCAGGGAGGGGAGACCCAGTACTTC. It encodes CASSLGLQGGETQYF. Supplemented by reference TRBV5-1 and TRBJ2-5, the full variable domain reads KAGVTQTPRYLIKTRGQQVTLSCSPISGHRSVSWYQQTPGQGLQFLFEYFSETQRNKGNFPGRFSGRQFSNSRSEMNVSTLELGDSALYLCASSLGLQGGETQYFGPGTRLLVL.